What follows are 7 T cell receptor beta chains derived from one specimen sequenced in a study of identical twins. Using its own MiXCR run on the 5' RACE reads, TCRdb lists one record per CDR3 protein. This table has about 720,000 distinct CDR3 sequences, under 9% appearing once. A further study also used this sample, focusing on yellow fever vaccine responses in identical twins.

The specimen sequenced was PBMCs. These receptors were obtained from a woman between 18 and 30 years old in good health.

The chain couples TRBV2 to TRBJ2-7; no firm D call. Trimming removed 2 bases at V and 1 base at J, with 9 bases between. Per the germline V gene, CDR1 is SNHLY and CDR2 is FYNNEI. CDR3 length equals 14 residues. The DNA for the CDR3 is TGTGCCAGCAGTGAAAGGCACCAATCCTACGAGCAGTACTTC. Its protein product is CASSERHQSYEQYF. The full variable domain, its missing parts supplied by reference TRBV2 and TRBJ2-7, is EPEVTQTPSHQVTQMGQEVILRCVPISNHLYFYWYRQILGQKVEFLVSFYNNEISEKSEIFDDQFSVERPDGSNFTLKIRSTKLEDSAMYFCASSERHQSYEQYFGPGTRLTVT.

This clonotype was counted a few times. Here the CDR3 reads CSASARTINYEQYF. The DNA for the CDR3 is TGCAGTGCTAGCGCCAGAACGATTAATTACGAGCAGTACTTC. The chain uses TRBV20-1 and TRBJ2-7; D gene uncertain. V lost 3 bases, J lost 4 bases, and 16 bases lay in between. CDR1 is DFQATT and CDR2 is SNEGSKA in the germline V gene (reference sequence). This CDR3 region has 14 residues.

V and J are TRBV5-6 and TRBJ2-7; tentative D call: TRBD2 (6 bases). This CDR3 contains 15 residues. Germline V lookup: CDR1 SGHDT, CDR2 YYEEEE. Deletions cut 0 bases from V and 2 bases from J, with 12 bases between. CDR3 sequence: CASSLGNRGTYEQYF. The CDR3 DNA follows: TGTGCCAGCAGCTTGGGAAACCGGGGGACCTACGAGCAGTACTTC.

This clonotype was found a few times. The chain links TRBV2 to TRBJ2-2; D might be TRBD1 (6 bases). V was trimmed by 4 bases and J by 7 bases, leaving 16 bases between them. The CDR3 runs to 15 residues. Germline loops: CDR1 SNHLY, CDR2 FYNNEI. CDR3 nucleotides: TGTGCCAGCAGTGGGGTGGGGGCCCCCGGCGGGGAGCTGTTTTTT. Protein: CASSGVGAPGGELFF.

This clonotype was seen only a few times. The V gene is TRBV11-2, the J gene TRBJ1-1; D uncertain. The germline V and J ends were trimmed by 2 bases and 6 bases, with 19 bases remaining between them. CDR1 SGHAT and CDR2 FQNNGV come from the germline V gene. The length of the CDR3 is 16 residues. The CDR3 nucleotides are TGTGCCAGCAGCTTAAGTGGTTCTATAGGAGCCGCTGAAGCTTTCTTT. This codes for CASSLSGSIGAAEAFF.

Many counts were recorded for this clonotype. V gene TRBV4-3 combines with J gene TRBJ2-1, with a possible D match to TRBD1 (6 bases). Germline V gene lookup returns CDR1 LGHNA and CDR2 YSLEER. With 1 base removed from V and 7 bases from J, the gap between germline ends came to 11 bases. CDR3 length: 14 amino acids. The CDR3: CASSQGQEVNEQFF. The CDR3, as DNA: TGCGCCAGCAGCCAAGGACAGGAGGTGAATGAGCAGTTCTTC.

The gene calls are TRBV27 and TRBJ1-1; D not resolved. The CDR3 is made up of 15 amino acids. Germline assignment: CDR1 MNHEY and CDR2 SMNVEV (reference sequence). V was clipped by 5 bases and J by 4 bases, with 17 bases between them. CDR3 region: CASSDPARGFTEAFF. CDR3 DNA sequence: TGTGCCAGCAGTGATCCGGCGCGAGGATTCACTGAAGCTTTCTTT.